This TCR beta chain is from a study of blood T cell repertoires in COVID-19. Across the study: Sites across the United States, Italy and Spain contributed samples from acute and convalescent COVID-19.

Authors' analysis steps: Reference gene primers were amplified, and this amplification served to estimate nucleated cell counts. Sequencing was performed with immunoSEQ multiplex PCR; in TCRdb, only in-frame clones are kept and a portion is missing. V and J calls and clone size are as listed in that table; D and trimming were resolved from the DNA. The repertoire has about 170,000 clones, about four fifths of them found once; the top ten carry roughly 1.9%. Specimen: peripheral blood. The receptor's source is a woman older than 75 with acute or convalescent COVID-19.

The CDR3: CASSQTTGSNTEAFF. CDR3 coding DNA: TGCGCCAGCAGCCAAACGACAGGGAGCAACACTGAAGCTTTCTTT. This rearrangement joins TRBV5-1 to TRBJ1-1, with 7 bases fitting TRBD1. The germline V gene encodes CDR1 SGHRS and CDR2 YFSETQ. CDR3 length: 15 residues. J was trimmed by 2 bases and V by 4 bases; bases with no gene match: 8.